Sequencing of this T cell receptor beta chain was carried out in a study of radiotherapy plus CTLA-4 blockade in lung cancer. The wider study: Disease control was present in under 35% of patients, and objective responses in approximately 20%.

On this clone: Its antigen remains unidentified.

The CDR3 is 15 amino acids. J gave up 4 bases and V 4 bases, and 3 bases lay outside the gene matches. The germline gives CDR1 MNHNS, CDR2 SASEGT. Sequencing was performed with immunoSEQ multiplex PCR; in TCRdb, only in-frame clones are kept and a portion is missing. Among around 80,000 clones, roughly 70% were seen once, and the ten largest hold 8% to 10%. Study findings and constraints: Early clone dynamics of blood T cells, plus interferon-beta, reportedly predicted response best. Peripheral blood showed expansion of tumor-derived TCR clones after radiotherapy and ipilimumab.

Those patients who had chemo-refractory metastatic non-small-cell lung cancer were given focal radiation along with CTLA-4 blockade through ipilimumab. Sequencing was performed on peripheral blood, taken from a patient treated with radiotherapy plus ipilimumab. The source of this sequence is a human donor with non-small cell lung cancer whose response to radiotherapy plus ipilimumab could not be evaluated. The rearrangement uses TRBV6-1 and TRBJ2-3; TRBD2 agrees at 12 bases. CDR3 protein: CASSASGGAADTQYF. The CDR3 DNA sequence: TGTGCCAGCAGTGCTAGCGGGGGGGCCGCAGATACGCAGTATTTT.